A single sample gave rise to the 9 T cell receptor beta chains below, sequenced in a study of shared clonotypes between healthy human individuals (dated by TCRdb to about 2020). The receptor library was made with the immunoSEQ multiplex PCR assay. TCRdb retrieved this table from immuneACCESS and kept in-frame rearrangements only. Not all clones are present; in checked studies, unresolved V genes account for under half, and no reason is known for the remainder. The table for this sample lists roughly 500,000 clones; 79% of them were counted only once. The top ten clonotypes cover over 10% of the sample. The sample was PBMCs. These TCRs come from a woman aged 40 to 49 in good health. Some clones in this sample may be carry-over from other donors' samples.

The rearrangement uses TRBV19 and TRBJ2-7; D may correspond to TRBD1 or TRBD2 (5 bases each). V was pared by 3 bases and J by 0 bases, with 15 bases between. The V gene's germline CDR1 is LNHDA and CDR2 SQIVND (reference sequence). The CDR3 has 16 amino acids. CDR3 amino acids: CASSMGLAGSSYEQYF. CDR3 bases: TGTGCCAGTAGTATGGGGCTAGCCGGTAGCTCCTACGAGCAGTACTTC.

The chain is built from TRBV5-6 and TRBJ1-2, with TRBD1 matching over 10 bases. This CDR3 contains 16 residues. Germline assignment: CDR1 SGHDT and CDR2 YYEEEE. The J segment lost 0 bases and the V segment lost 6 bases, leaving 8 bases of the junction unmatched. Here the CDR3 reads CASTGDRGNANYGYTF. In DNA, the CDR3 is TGTGCCAGCACCGGGGACAGGGGAAATGCTAACTATGGCTACACCTTC.

The chain is built from TRBV11-2 and TRBJ2-7; D tentatively reads TRBD1 or TRBD2 (5 bases each). CDR3 length equals 15 residues. Germline CDR1 is SGHAT and CDR2 is FQNNGV. Between the trimmed V and J ends, which lost 7 bases and 3 bases, there was a span of 19 bases. The CDR3 spells CASKASVGTNYEQYF. The CDR3 bases are TGTGCCAGCAAAGCTTCCGTAGGGACCAACTACGAGCAGTACTTC.

This chain uses TRBV10-3 with TRBJ2-7; D is unclear. Germline lookup yields CDR1 ENHRY and CDR2 SYGVKD. Between the trimmed V and J ends, which lost 7 bases and 5 bases, there was a span of 15 bases. The CDR3 extends over 13 amino acids. The CDR3 nucleotides are TGTGCCATCACGCTTGGTAGTATCCACGAGCAGTACTTC. Amino acid sequence: CAITLGSIHEQYF.

The chain joins TRBV5-1 to TRBJ2-5; tentative D call: TRBD1 (5 bases). Germline V gives CDR1 SGHRS, CDR2 YFSETQ. There are 14 residues in the CDR3. V was clipped by 0 bases and J by 3 bases, with 9 bases between them. Here the CDR3 reads CASSLGQPEETQYF. The CDR3 nucleotides read TGCGCCAGCAGCTTGGGACAGCCTGAAGAGACCCAGTACTTC.

This chain uses TRBV5-1 with TRBJ1-3; possible D gene TRBD1, 5 bases. This CDR3 is 16 amino acids long. V lost 4 bases and J 4 bases, leaving 18 bases between the germline ends. Germline V CDR1 and CDR2: SGHRS, YFSETQ. The chain's CDR3 is CASSTQAPGPGNTIYF. Here the CDR3 DNA reads TGCGCCAGCAGCACCCAGGCCCCGGGGCCGGGAAACACCATATATTTT.

The chain joins TRBV2 to TRBJ2-1, with TRBD2 identical over 8 bases. J was trimmed by 9 bases and V by 6 bases; bases with no gene match: 10. The CDR3 runs 14 residues. The germline V gene encodes CDR1 SNHLY and CDR2 FYNNEI. This CDR3 is CASRAGTSVPEQFF. For the CDR3, the DNA is TGTGCCAGCAGGGCCGGGACTAGTGTTCCTGAGCAGTTCTTC.

With regard to this clone: An end of the junction differs from the germline gene, which may be a read error. The V call is TRBV28, the J call TRBJ1-2; no firm D call. The CDR3 has 13 residues. Germline CDR1 MDHEN, CDR2 SYDVKM. DNA for the CDR3: TGTGCCAGCAGTAATCAACCTAACGATGGCTACACCTTC. This translates into CASSNQPNDGYTF.

This clone occurred a few times. V and J are TRBV19 and TRBJ1-1; TRBD1 is a possible D gene (6 bases). The germline gives CDR1 LNHDA, CDR2 SQIVND (reference sequence). The CDR3 loop spans 18 amino acids. The germline V and J ends were trimmed by 9 bases and 0 bases, with 26 bases remaining between them. The CDR3 DNA is TGTGCCAGCACAAAAGGGGGAGGGACCATGCATCTGAACACTGAAGCTTTCTTT. Protein product: CASTKGGGTMHLNTEAFF.